The sequence of this T cell receptor (beta chain) was determined in a study of PD-L1 blockade in urothelial cancer. Study context: At 3 weeks (second dose) and 6 weeks after starting treatment, blood was analyzed. Blood yielded a median of roughly 140,000 T cells per sample. Findings of the study overall: Stronger expansion of tumor-associated clones in blood at 3 weeks distinguished durable-benefit patients.

Concerning this clone: The antigen is unknown.

Assay used: immunoSEQ multiplex PCR; TCRdb lists only in-frame clones, some missing. The sample holds some 49,000 clones, nearly 90% seen once. CDR3 length: 15 residues. Germline V gives CDR1 SGHTA, CDR2 FQGNSA. After removal of 1 base from V and 4 bases from J, the junction contained 7 bases not matched to a gene. A total of 1 to 8 samples per patient were collected pretreatment and on-treatment. The chain links TRBV7-2 to TRBJ2-7; TRBD1 matches at 7 bases. Sequenced here: PBMCs, sampled around atezolizumab (anti-PD-L1) treatment. The receptor was derived from a man in his sixties with urothelial cancer. CDR3 sequence reads: CASSLDRGSHYEQYF. DNA for the CDR3: TGTGCCAGCAGCTTAGACAGGGGCAGCCATTACGAGCAGTACTTC.